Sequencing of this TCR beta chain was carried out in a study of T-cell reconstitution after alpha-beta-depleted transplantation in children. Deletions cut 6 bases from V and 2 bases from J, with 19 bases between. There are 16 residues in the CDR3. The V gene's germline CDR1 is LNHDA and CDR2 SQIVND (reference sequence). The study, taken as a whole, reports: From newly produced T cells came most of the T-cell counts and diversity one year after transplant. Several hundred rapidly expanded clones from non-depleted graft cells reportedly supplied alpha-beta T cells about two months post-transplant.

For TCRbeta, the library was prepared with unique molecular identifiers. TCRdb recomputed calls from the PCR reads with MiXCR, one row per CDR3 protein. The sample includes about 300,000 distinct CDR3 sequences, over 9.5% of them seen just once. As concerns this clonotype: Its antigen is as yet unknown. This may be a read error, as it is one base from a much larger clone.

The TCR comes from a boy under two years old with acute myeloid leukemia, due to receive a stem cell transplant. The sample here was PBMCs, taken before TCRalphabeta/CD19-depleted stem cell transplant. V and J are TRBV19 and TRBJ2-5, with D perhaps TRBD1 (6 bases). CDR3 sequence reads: CASRPGHLWGQETQYF. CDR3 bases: TGTGCCAGTAGACCGGGACACCTTTGGGGGCAAGAGACCCAGTACTTC. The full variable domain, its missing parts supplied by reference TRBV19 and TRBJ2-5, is DGGITQSPKYLFRKEGQNVTLSCEQNLNHDAMYWYRQDPGQGLRLIYYSQIVNDFQKGDIAEGYSVSREKKESFPLTVTSAQKNPTAFYLCASRPGHLWGQETQYFGPGTRLLVL.